These T cell receptor beta chains were read from a single sample in a study of beta chain features in type 1 diabetes. Data came from immunoSEQ multiplex PCR; TCRdb stores just in-frame clones and leaves some out. The sample records hundreds of thousands of clones, more than 13% being singletons. The specimen was naive CD4+ T cells from blood. The receptors were gathered from a young man with type 1 diabetes. The CDR3 runs from the conserved cysteine through the conserved F or W. A D gene is named only where the DNA matches it firmly.

14,TRBV10-2,TRBD1,CASRVTGGGDEQYF
16,TRBV5-4,.,CASSQPRIDPADTQYF
15,TRBV7-2,.,CASSLRSLTVLKAFF
17,TRBV27,.,CASSFGAGLSNSYEQYF
15,TRBV27,.,CASSSVAQEATEAFF
16,TRBV4-1,.,CASSQGRQLAKNIQYF
12,TRBV6-1,.,CASCVGNQPQHF
15,TRBV2,TRBD1,CASSGVSGQAYEQYF
14,TRBV5-6,.,CASSPSGDGYGYTF
14,TRBV27,.,CASSFGQNNSPLHF
15,TRBV4-1,.,CASSPQEVLSYEQYF
14,TRBV11-2,.,CASSPGLLQETQYF
15,TRBV7-2,TRBD1,CASSLARDRGYGYTF
14,TRBV4-3,TRBD1,CASSQVDRGHGYTF
15,TRBV11-1,TRBD1,CASSLKGQGMHEQYF
16,TRBV2,TRBD2,CASSVAGASSYNEQFF
15,TRBV25-1,TRBD2,CASCKGRERTYEQYF
12,TRBV29-1,TRBD1,CSVGTGGNEQFF
14,TRBV27,.,CASRKGGNTGELFF
11,TRBV30,.,CACGEYNEQFF
13,TRBV19,.,CASRRSGANVLTF
14,TRBV18,.,CASSPPGIPYGYTF
15,TRBV7-3,.,CASSETGGGNSPLHF
13,TRBV5-8,.,CAATGGRTEKLFF
14,TRBV28,.,CASSFGGQQETQYF
14,TRBV29-1,.,CSVGGIGPNQPQHF
14,TRBV30,.,CAWSISRGVGEQYF
14,TRBV5-1,.,CASRVEAGYNEQFF
14,TRBV27,TRBD1,CASSLGQGAYEQYF
15,TRBV9,TRBD1,CASSPAGTGYSPLHF
14,TRBV5-1,TRBD1,CASSRTGGNQPQHF
14,TRBV13,TRBD2,CASSLRTSGGTQYF
15,TRBV28,.,CASSLGGRGYNEQFF
14,TRBV5-1,TRBD1,CASSLGTVSYEQYF
13,TRBV9,.,CASSGLSGNTIYF
15,TRBV30,.,CAWSSSIYSNQPQHF
15,TRBV7-3,.,CASSLRPREGTEAFF
18,TRBV5-1,.,CASSLALSDQPANYGYTF
11,TRBV20-1,.,CSAGPTDTQYF
14,TRBV10-3,TRBD1,CAIRARDSDSEAFF
14,TRBV9,TRBD2,CASSVSGSSDEQFF
16,TRBV5-6,.,CASSRRQISPDYEQYF
11,TRBV5-6,.,CASSWNTEAFF
14,TRBV14,.,CASSPPAGVGELFF
13,TRBV11-3,.,CASSSDRRTSQYF
13,TRBV28,.,CASRQGGTDTQYF
14,TRBV7-2,.,CASSRFPSNDEQYF
16,TRBV30,TRBD1,CAWTPGKTGVNYGYTF
15,TRBV4-1,TRBD2,CASSRPTSANYEQYF
17,TRBV5-1,TRBD1,CASSWGTASSYNSPLHF
14,TRBV11-2,TRBD1,CASSVTGVGEKLFF
15,TRBV25-1,.,CASSDFTSRKNEQFF
14,TRBV7-9,.,CASSHDFSTDTQYF
13,TRBV27,.,CASSLTRDTEAFF
13,TRBV28,.,CASRQTSTDTQYF